This T cell receptor (beta chain) was found in a study of blood T cell repertoires in COVID-19. Study in general: Samples taken during acute and convalescent COVID-19 were collected in the United States, Italy and Spain. From T cells, B-cell-depleted T cells, or PBMCs came the material, which was cDNA or gDNA.

Authors' processing steps: Amplification with reference gene primers provided the estimates of nucleated cell counts. TCRdb's copy holds only in-frame clones and misses some; the assay was immunoSEQ multiplex PCR. The V and J calls and the clone size are those of that table, but D and trimming were determined from the DNA. The data contain around 64,000 clones, around 90% of them seen just once; the ten biggest clones take up approximately 20%. The CDR3 has 14 residues. Trimming pared 5 bases from V and 1 base from J, leaving 11 bases between. Germline CDR1 and CDR2: SEHNR and FQNEAQ (reference sequence).

The sequence was obtained from an elderly woman with acute or convalescent COVID-19. Specimen: peripheral blood. The genes are TRBV7-9 and TRBJ2-5; no clear D gene. For the CDR3, the DNA is TGTGCCAGCAGCCCCCAGGTAGTCCAAGAGACCCAGTACTTC. Translating it yields CASSPQVVQETQYF. The complete variable domain, with remaining parts taken from reference TRBV7-9 and TRBJ2-5, reads DTGVSQNPRHKITKRGQNVTFRCDPISEHNRLYWYRQTLGQGPEFLTYFQNEAQLEKSRLLSDRFSAERPKGSFSTLEIQRTEQGDSAMYLCASSPQVVQETQYFGPGTRLLVL.